This T cell receptor (beta chain) was captured by sequencing in a study of metastatic and nonmetastatic thyroid tumors. Whole-study context: From malignant and benign thyroid patients, repertoires in blood and in tumor or nodule tissue were compared. Study findings and constraints: For both blood and tumor, malignant thyroid tumors reportedly showed significantly higher TCR beta diversity than benign nodules did.

Points on this clone: Its antigen is undetermined.

Germline V gene lookup returns CDR1 KGHSH and CDR2 LQKENI. There are 16 residues in the CDR3. With 1 base removed from V and 6 bases from J, the gap between germline ends came to 13 bases. As processed by the authors: Between-group CDR3 differences, defined by clinicopathological status, yielded a distant-metastasis classifier for papillary thyroid cancer. TCRdb used MiXCR to call clones anew from the PCR reads. TCRdb's processing, not the authors' own work, is the source of the V and J calls. The table includes around 23,000 clones, approximately 30% detected once. Thyroid surgery had not been preceded by any treatment in any patient.

This chain joins TRBV18 and TRBJ1-6, with a weak D call TRBD1 (6 bases). Sample: tumor tissue. The source is a female donor with papillary thyroid cancer or a benign thyroid nodule (not recorded which). Some clones in this sample may be carry-over from other donors' samples. CDR3 amino acids: CASSPLGGLGNSPLHF. The DNA of the CDR3 is TGTGCCAGCTCACCACTCGGGGGGCTAGGTAATTCACCCCTCCACTTT.